Listed here are 25 T cell receptor beta chains from one sample, sequenced in a study of shared clonotypes between healthy human individuals. Assay: immunoSEQ multiplex PCR; the TCRdb copy retains only in-frame clones and omits some. This repertoire shows roughly 1,100,000 clones, roughly 80% found once; its top ten account for around 1.5%. Sequenced: memory CD4+ T cells sorted from blood. Subset noted: CD45RA-negative fraction. Every receptor here comes from a man between 18 and 35 years old in good health.

This clone was picked up a small number of times. Other nucleotide sequences in the sample specify the same CDR3. The chain joins TRBV7-9 to TRBJ2-7; D call uncertain. CDR1 is SEHNR, CDR2 FQNEAQ, per germline (reference sequence). The ends were cut back, 1 base at V and 1 base at J, with 2 bases in the middle. The length of the CDR3 is 12 residues. The CDR3 DNA sequence: TGTGCCAGCAGCTTAGTATCCTACGAGCAGTACTTC. It specifies CASSLVSYEQYF. Using reference TRBV7-9 and TRBJ2-7 for the parts outside the CDR3, the full variable domain is DTGVSQNPRHKITKRGQNVTFRCDPISEHNRLYWYRQTLGQGPEFLTYFQNEAQLEKSRLLSDRFSAERPKGSFSTLEIQRTEQGDSAMYLCASSLVSYEQYFGPGTRLTVT.

The chain couples TRBV5-1 to TRBJ2-3; 7 positions agree with TRBD2. There are 15 residues in the CDR3. The germline V gene has CDR1 SGHRS and CDR2 YFSETQ. The ends lost 2 bases at V and 1 base at J; junction bases unmatched: 4. The CDR3 DNA reads TGCGCCAGCAGCTTCCTAGCGGAAGGCACAGATACGCAGTATTTT. It translates to CASSFLAEGTDTQYF.

V gene TRBV7-9 combines with J gene TRBJ1-2; TRBD1 agrees at 9 bases. The J segment lost 6 bases and the V segment lost 5 bases, leaving 16 bases of the junction unmatched. The germline gives CDR1 SEHNR, CDR2 FQNEAQ (reference sequence). The CDR3 loop spans 17 amino acids. CDR3: CASSPGVGQGRIHGYTF. The CDR3, as DNA: TGTGCCAGCAGCCCAGGGGTGGGACAGGGTCGGATTCATGGCTACACCTTC.

In regard to this clone: Distinct nucleotide sequences in the sample also encode this CDR3. The chain carries TRBV6-5 and TRBJ2-7; D remains ambiguous. Between the trimmed V and J ends, which lost 2 bases and 0 bases, there was a span of 5 bases. Germline V gene data show CDR1 as MNHEY and CDR2 as SVGAGI. The CDR3 loop spans 13 amino acids. CDR3 sequence (DNA): TGTGCCAGCAGTTACAGCCCCTCCTACGAGCAGTACTTC. This gives the protein CASSYSPSYEQYF.

V gene TRBV21-1 combines with J gene TRBJ2-6; the table's D gene call, TRBD1, was not cross checked with the DNA. TRBV21-1 is listed as a pseudogene. This CDR3 contains 15 residues. The CDR3 reads CASRPSGPGANVLTF. The DNA of the CDR3 is TGTGCCAGCAGGCCGTCAGGGCCTGGGGCCAACGTCCTGACTTTC.

The V gene is TRBV6-6, the J gene TRBJ1-2, with 10 nucleotides matching TRBD1. Germline trimming cut 5 bases from V and 7 bases from J; bases unmatched to any gene: 7. Looked up from germline, CDR1 is MNHNY and CDR2 is SVGAGI (reference sequence). There are 14 residues in the CDR3. The CDR3 bases are TGTGCCAGCAGTGCCGGGACAGGGGCCTTTGGCTACACCTTC. This gives the protein CASSAGTGAFGYTF.

The V and J genes are TRBV5-1 and TRBJ2-5; D possibly corresponds to TRBD2 (6 bases). Looked up from germline, CDR1 is SGHRS and CDR2 is YFSETQ. The CDR3 extends over 15 amino acids. Trimming removed 6 bases from V and 2 bases from J, with 17 bases in between. The CDR3 region is CASTRDFGGQETQYF. CDR3 nucleotide sequence: TGCGCCAGCACACGGGACTTTGGGGGGCAAGAGACCCAGTACTTC.

The chain couples TRBV5-1 to TRBJ2-1; TRBD1 might be the D (5 bases). The CDR3 is 14 residues long. Germline assignment: CDR1 SGHRS and CDR2 YFSETQ. Trimming cost V 3 bases and J 2 bases, with 9 bases left between them. The CDR3 is CASSSDSAYNEQFF. DNA of the CDR3: TGCGCCAGCAGCTCCGACAGCGCCTACAATGAGCAGTTCTTC.

The chain carries TRBV28 and TRBJ2-7; perhaps TRBD1 as D (6 bases). The CDR3 totals 15 residues. The V gene's germline CDR1 is MDHEN and CDR2 SYDVKM. V lost 6 bases and J lost 3, with 18 bases in between. The CDR3 DNA is TGTGCCAGCAGCCAAGGGACATTAGGGGGCTACGAGCAGTACTTC. Translation gives CASSQGTLGGYEQYF.

With respect to this clone: At one end the junction does not follow the germline gene, possibly because of a read error. Other DNA variants within this sample encode the same CDR3. The rearrangement uses TRBV2 and TRBJ1-2, with a weak D call TRBD1 (5 bases). CDR3 size: 13 residues. CDR1 is SNHLY and CDR2 is FYNNEI in the germline V gene. Here the CDR3 reads CASSVDSTGGYTF. CDR3 in DNA: TGCGCCAGCAGCGTAGACAGTACCGGGGGCTACACCTTC.

J is TRBJ1-4 and V is TRBV6-5, with D possibly TRBD1 on 6 matching bases. The CDR3 spans 14 residues. The germline V and J ends were trimmed by 10 bases and 7 bases, with 19 bases remaining between them. Germline loops: CDR1 MNHEY, CDR2 SVGAGI. In nucleotides, the CDR3 is TGTGCCACCTCCAGGGGCCGCTGGCGTGAAAAACTGTTTTTT. Translating it yields CATSRGRWREKLFF.

This clone has only one observation. The chain joins TRBV5-6 to TRBJ1-1; 12 bases are shared with TRBD1. The CDR3 is 15 residues long. Trimming cost V 4 bases and J 11 bases; bases outside gene matches: 12. The germline V gene has CDR1 SGHDT and CDR2 YYEEEE. CDR3 protein: CASSQGTGGARKAFF. CDR3 DNA: TGTGCCAGCAGCCAAGGGACAGGGGGCGCCAGAAAGGCTTTCTTT.

The chain links TRBV6-5 to TRBJ1-2; TRBD1 matches 9 bases. The CDR3 runs 15 residues. Germline V gene sequence: CDR1 MNHEY, CDR2 SVGAGI. V was clipped by 2 bases and J by 3 bases; unmatched bases: 4. CDR3 nucleotides: TGTGCCAGCAGTTACCTGGGACAGGGACACTATGGCTACACCTTC. Its translation is CASSYLGQGHYGYTF.

The chain carries TRBV6-1 and TRBJ1-6; D is undetermined. V lost 2 bases and J 13 bases, leaving 15 bases between the germline ends. Germline values: CDR1 MNHNS, CDR2 SASEGT. The CDR3 contains 14 residues. DNA of the CDR3: TGTGCCAGCAGTGAAAATCCGCCCTACACGCCCCTCCACTTT. Translating it yields CASSENPPYTPLHF.

The gene calls are TRBV6-7 and TRBJ2-7, with D perhaps matching TRBD1 (6 bases). TRBV6-7 qualifies as an ORF whose function is uncertain. There are 14 residues in the CDR3. The germline V and J ends were trimmed by 0 bases and 5 bases, with 11 bases remaining between them. CDR3 residues: CASSYSAGVDEQYF. In nucleotides, the CDR3 is TGTGCCAGCAGTTACTCGGCAGGGGTTGACGAGCAGTACTTC.

The chain is built from TRBV28 and TRBJ1-2; no clear D gene. The CDR3 sequence is 12 residues long. V lost 4 bases, J lost 8 bases, and 11 bases lay in between. CDR1 and CDR2 (germline): MDHEN, SYDVKM. The CDR3 here is CASSSQRWGYTF. CDR3 nucleotide sequence: TGTGCCAGCAGTTCCCAAAGGTGGGGCTACACCTTC.

This rearrangement joins TRBV7-2 to TRBJ2-2; D is unresolved. V lost 2 bases to trimming and J lost 6 bases, with 7 bases between them. From germline, CDR1 is SGHTA and CDR2 FQGNSA. The CDR3 loop spans 13 amino acids. The CDR3 region is CASSLWSAGELFF. CDR3 sequence (DNA): TGTGCCAGCAGCTTATGGTCGGCCGGGGAGCTGTTTTTT.

The V gene is TRBV5-4, the J gene TRBJ2-5; D is unresolved. The CDR3 is made up of 13 amino acids. Trimming removed 4 bases at V and 2 bases at J, with 9 bases between. CDR1 and CDR2 from the germline V gene are SGHNT and YYREEE (reference sequence). CDR3 sequence reads: CASSPTVQETQYF. CDR3 coding DNA: TGTGCCAGCAGCCCCACAGTTCAAGAGACCCAGTACTTC.

The rearrangement links TRBV2 to TRBJ1-6; TRBD1 might be the D (5 bases). Trimming left V 8 bases short and J 8 bases short, with 16 bases between. This CDR3 comprises 14 residues. Germline assignment: CDR1 SNHLY and CDR2 FYNNEI. Here the CDR3 reads CASRVGGTDSPLHF. In nucleotides, the CDR3 is TGTGCCAGCCGTGTGGGGGGAACAGATTCACCCCTCCACTTT.

About this clone: Other DNA sequences within the sample encode an identical CDR3. The rearrangement uses TRBV10-3 and TRBJ1-1; weak D call: TRBD1 (5 bases). The CDR3 has 13 residues. Germline V CDR1 and CDR2: ENHRY, SYGVKD. Trimming shortened V by 8 bases and J by 1 base, and 11 bases separated the two germline ends. The CDR3 reads CAISRDGNTEAFF. CDR3 nucleotide sequence: TGTGCCATCTCCCGGGACGGGAACACTGAAGCTTTCTTT.

The V call is TRBV5-8, the J call TRBJ2-1, with D possibly TRBD2 on 6 matching bases. CDR1 is SGHTS, CDR2 YDEGEE, per germline. CDR3 size: 13 residues. Between the trimmed V and J ends, which lost 5 bases and 6 bases, there was a span of 12 bases. CDR3 sequence: CASRLLALNEQFF. Written as DNA, the CDR3 is TGTGCCAGCAGGTTACTAGCACTCAATGAGCAGTTCTTC.

The CDR3 loop is CASSVDRESPLHF. CDR3 DNA: TGTGCCAGTAGTGTGGACAGGGAGTCACCCCTCCACTTT. V gene TRBV19 combines with J gene TRBJ1-6; TRBD1 agrees at 8 bases. The CDR3 loop spans 13 amino acids. The V gene's germline CDR1 is LNHDA and CDR2 SQIVND (reference sequence). The V gene end was trimmed by 5 bases and the J gene end by 10 bases; junction bases not matched to a gene: 4.

The CDR3 DNA is TGTGCCATCAGATCCGGGACAGGGCGGCTAGAGCAGCCCCAGCATTTT. Protein sequence: CAIRSGTGRLEQPQHF. The chain joins TRBV10-3 to TRBJ1-5; 9 nucleotides line up with TRBD1. The CDR3 length is 16 residues. Germline CDR1 and CDR2: ENHRY and SYGVKD. Unmatched junction bases numbered 13, after V lost 6 bases and J lost 7 bases.

This chain joins TRBV5-1 and TRBJ2-1, with D maybe TRBD2 (6 bases). The CDR3 runs to 15 residues. In germline, CDR1 is SGHRS, CDR2 YFSETQ. The V gene lost 4 bases and the J gene lost 4 bases, with 15 bases spanning the gap. CDR3 loop: CASSLRGEVYNEQFF. The CDR3 DNA sequence: TGCGCCAGCAGCCTCCGCGGGGAGGTGTACAATGAGCAGTTCTTC. The variable domain in full, completed from reference TRBV5-1 and TRBJ2-1, reads KAGVTQTPRYLIKTRGQQVTLSCSPISGHRSVSWYQQTPGQGLQFLFEYFSETQRNKGNFPGRFSGRQFSNSRSEMNVSTLELGDSALYLCASSLRGEVYNEQFFGPGTRLTVL.

The chain uses TRBV7-9 and TRBJ2-5; 12 bases match TRBD2. From germline, CDR1 is SEHNR and CDR2 FQNEAQ (reference sequence). V lost 6 bases to trimming and J lost 5 bases; unmatched junction nucleotides: 1. The CDR3 spans 13 residues. Here the CDR3 reads CASRLAGGETQYF. CDR3 nucleotides: TGTGCCAGCAGGCTAGCGGGAGGGGAGACCCAGTACTTC.